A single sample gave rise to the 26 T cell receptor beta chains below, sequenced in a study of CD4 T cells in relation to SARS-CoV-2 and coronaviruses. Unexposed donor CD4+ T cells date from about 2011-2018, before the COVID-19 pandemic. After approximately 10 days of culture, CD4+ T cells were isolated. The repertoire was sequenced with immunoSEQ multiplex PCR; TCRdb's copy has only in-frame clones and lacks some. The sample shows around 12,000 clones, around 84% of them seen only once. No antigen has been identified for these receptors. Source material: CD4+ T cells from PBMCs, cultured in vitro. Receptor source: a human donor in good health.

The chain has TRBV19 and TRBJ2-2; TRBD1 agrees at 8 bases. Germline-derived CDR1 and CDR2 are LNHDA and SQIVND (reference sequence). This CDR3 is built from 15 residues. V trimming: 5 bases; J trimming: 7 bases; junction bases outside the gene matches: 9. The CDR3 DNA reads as TGTGCCAGTAGTTCCCGAGGACAGGGCGGCGGGGAGCTGTTTTTT. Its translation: CASSSRGQGGGELFF.

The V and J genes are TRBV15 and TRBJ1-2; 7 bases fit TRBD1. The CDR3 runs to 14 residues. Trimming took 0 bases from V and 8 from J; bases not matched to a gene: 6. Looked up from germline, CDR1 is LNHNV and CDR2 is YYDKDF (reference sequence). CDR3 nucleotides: TGTGCCACCAGCAGAGATAAGGGGGCGGACGGCTACACCTTC. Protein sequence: CATSRDKGADGYTF.

This CDR3 is CASSQDYSHEQYF. CDR3 bases: TGCGCCAGCAGCCAAGATTACAGTCACGAGCAGTACTTC. The chain joins TRBV4-3 to TRBJ2-7, with unresolved D. The germline gives CDR1 LGHNA, CDR2 YSLEER. This CDR3 region has 13 residues. Between the trimmed V and J ends, which lost 0 bases and 5 bases, there was a span of 8 bases.

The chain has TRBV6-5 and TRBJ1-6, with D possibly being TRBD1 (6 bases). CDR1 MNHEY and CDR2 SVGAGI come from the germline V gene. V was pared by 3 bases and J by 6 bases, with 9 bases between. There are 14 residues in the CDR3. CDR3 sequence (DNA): TGTGCCAGCAGTTATAGGGGGGCTAATTCACCCCTCCACTTT. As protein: CASSYRGANSPLHF.

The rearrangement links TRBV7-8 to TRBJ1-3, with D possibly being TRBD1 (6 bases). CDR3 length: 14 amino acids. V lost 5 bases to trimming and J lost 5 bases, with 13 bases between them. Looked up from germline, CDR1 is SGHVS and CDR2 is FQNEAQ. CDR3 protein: CASSPRQERNTIYF. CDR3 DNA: TGTGCCAGCAGCCCTCGACAGGAACGAAACACCATATATTTT.

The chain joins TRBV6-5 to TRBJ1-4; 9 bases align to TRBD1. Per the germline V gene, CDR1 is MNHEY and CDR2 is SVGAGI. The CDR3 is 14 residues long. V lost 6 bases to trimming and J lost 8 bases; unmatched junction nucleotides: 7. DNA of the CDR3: TGTGCCAGCAGACCCGGACAGGGGAGGGAAAAACTGTTTTTT. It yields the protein CASRPGQGREKLFF.

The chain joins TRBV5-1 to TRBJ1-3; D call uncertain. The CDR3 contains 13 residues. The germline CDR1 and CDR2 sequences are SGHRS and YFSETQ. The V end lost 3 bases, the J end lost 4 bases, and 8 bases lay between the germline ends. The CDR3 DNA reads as TGCGCCAGCAGCTCCGAACAGGGAAACACCATATATTTT. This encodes CASSSEQGNTIYF. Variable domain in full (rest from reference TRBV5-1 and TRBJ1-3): KAGVTQTPRYLIKTRGQQVTLSCSPISGHRSVSWYQQTPGQGLQFLFEYFSETQRNKGNFPGRFSGRQFSNSRSEMNVSTLELGDSALYLCASSSEQGNTIYFGEGSWLTVV.

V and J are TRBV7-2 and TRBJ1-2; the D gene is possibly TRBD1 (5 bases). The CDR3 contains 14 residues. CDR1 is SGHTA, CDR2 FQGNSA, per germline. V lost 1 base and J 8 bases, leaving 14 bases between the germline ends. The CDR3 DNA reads TGTGCCAGCAGCTTAGTTGCCGCAGGGAAGGGCTACACCTTC. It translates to CASSLVAAGKGYTF.

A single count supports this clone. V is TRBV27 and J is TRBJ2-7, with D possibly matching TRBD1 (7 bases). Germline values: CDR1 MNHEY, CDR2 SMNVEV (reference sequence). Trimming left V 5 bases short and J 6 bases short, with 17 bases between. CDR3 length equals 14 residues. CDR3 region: CASSLQGRMGEQYF. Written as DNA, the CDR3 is TGTGCCAGCAGTCTACAGGGGAGGATGGGCGAGCAGTACTTC.

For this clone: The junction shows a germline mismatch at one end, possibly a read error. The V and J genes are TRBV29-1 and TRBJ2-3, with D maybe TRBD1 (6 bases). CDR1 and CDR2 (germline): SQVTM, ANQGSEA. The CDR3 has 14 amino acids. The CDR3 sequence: CSFDSGAGTDTQYF. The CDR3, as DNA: TGCAGCTTTGACTCAGGGGCGGGCACAGATACGCAGTATTTT.

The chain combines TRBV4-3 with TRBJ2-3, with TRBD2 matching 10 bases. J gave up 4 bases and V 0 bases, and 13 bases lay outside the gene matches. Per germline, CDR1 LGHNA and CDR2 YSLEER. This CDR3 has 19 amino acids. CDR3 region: CASSQEWRGASGGPDTQYF. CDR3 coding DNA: TGCGCCAGCAGCCAAGAGTGGCGGGGAGCTAGCGGGGGCCCAGATACGCAGTATTTT.

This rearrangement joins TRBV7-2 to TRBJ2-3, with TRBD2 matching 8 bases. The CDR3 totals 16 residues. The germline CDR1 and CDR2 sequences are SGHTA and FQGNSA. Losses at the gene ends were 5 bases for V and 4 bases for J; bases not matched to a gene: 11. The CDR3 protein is CASSRTSPRRSDTQYF. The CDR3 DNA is TGTGCCAGCAGCCGGACTAGCCCTCGGAGATCAGATACGCAGTATTTT.

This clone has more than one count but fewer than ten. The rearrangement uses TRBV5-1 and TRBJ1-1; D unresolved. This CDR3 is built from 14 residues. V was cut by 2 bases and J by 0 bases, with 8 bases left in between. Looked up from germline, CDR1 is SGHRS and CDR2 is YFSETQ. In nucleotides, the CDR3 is TGCGCCAGCAGCTTCGGGAGCTTGAACACTGAAGCTTTCTTT. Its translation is CASSFGSLNTEAFF.

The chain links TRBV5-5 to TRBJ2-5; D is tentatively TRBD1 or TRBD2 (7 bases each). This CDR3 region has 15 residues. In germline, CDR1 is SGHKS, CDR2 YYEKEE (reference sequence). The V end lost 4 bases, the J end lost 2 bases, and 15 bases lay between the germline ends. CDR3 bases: TGTGCCAGCAGCCTCCAGGGGGAGGGTCAAGAGACCCAGTACTTC. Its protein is CASSLQGEGQETQYF.

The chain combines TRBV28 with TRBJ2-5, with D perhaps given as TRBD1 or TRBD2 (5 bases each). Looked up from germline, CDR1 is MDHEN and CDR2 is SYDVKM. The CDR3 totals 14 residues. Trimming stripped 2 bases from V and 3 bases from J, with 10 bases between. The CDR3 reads CASSLGGREETQYF. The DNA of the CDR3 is TGTGCCAGCAGTTTAGGGGGTCGGGAAGAGACCCAGTACTTC.

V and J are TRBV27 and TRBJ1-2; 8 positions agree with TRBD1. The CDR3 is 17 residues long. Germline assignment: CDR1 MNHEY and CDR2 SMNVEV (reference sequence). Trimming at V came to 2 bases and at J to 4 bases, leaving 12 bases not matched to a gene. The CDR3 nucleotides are TGTGCCAGCAGTTTAACCTCTGCGACAGGGGACGCCTATGGCTACACCTTC. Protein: CASSLTSATGDAYGYTF.

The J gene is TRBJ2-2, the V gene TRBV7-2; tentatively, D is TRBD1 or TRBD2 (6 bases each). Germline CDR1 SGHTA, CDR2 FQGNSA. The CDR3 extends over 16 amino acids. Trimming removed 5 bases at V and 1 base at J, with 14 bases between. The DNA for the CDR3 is TGTGCCAGCAGCCGTAGTGGGGGGCAGAACACCGGGGAGCTGTTTTTT. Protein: CASSRSGGQNTGELFF.

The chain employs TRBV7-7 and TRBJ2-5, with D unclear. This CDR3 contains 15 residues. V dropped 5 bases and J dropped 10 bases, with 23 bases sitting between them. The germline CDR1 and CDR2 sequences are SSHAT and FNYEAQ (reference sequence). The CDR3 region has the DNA TGTGCCAGCAGCCCAGACTTACAAGAGACCCGCATCCAGTACTTC. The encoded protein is CASSPDLQETRIQYF.

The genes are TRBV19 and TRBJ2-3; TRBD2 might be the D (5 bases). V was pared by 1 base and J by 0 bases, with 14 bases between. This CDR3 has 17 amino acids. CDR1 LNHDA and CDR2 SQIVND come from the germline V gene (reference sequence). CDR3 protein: CASSIGYFGGSTDTQYF. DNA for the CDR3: TGTGCCAGTAGTATAGGGTATTTTGGCGGGAGCACAGATACGCAGTATTTT. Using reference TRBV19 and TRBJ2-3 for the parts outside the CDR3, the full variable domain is DGGITQSPKYLFRKEGQNVTLSCEQNLNHDAMYWYRQDPGQGLRLIYYSQIVNDFQKGDIAEGYSVSREKKESFPLTVTSAQKNPTAFYLCASSIGYFGGSTDTQYFGPGTRLTVL.

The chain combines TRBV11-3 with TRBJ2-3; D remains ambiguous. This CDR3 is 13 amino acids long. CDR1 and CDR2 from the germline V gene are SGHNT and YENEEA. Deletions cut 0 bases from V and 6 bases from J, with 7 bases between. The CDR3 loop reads CASSLEFGDTQYF. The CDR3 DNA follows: TGTGCCAGCAGCTTAGAATTTGGGGATACGCAGTATTTT.

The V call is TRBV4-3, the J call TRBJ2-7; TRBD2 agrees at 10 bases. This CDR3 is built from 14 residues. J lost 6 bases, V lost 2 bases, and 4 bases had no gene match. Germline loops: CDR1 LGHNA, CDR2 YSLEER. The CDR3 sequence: CASSQLAGAAEQYF. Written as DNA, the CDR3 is TGCGCCAGCAGCCAACTAGCGGGAGCCGCCGAGCAGTACTTC.

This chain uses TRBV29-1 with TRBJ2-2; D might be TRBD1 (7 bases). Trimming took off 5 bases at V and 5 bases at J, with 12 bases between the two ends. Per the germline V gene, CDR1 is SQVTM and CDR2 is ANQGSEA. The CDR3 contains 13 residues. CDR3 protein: CSVQPGGTGELFF. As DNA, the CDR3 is TGCAGCGTTCAGCCAGGGGGGACCGGGGAGCTGTTTTTT.

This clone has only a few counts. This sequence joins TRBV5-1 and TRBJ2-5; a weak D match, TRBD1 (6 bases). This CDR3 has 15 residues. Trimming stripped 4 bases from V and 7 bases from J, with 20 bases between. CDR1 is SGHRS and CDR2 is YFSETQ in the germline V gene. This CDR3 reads CASSLGQGPRRTQYF. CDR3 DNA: TGCGCCAGCAGCCTTGGCCAGGGGCCCCGGAGGACCCAGTACTTC.

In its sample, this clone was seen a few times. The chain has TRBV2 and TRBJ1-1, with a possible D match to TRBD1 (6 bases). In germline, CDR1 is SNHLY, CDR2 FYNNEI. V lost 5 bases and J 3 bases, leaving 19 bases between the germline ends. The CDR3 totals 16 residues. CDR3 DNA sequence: TGTGCCAGCAGTCCACCTTATGGAGACAGGCACACTGAAGCTTTCTTT. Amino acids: CASSPPYGDRHTEAFF. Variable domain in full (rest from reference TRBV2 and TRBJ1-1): EPEVTQTPSHQVTQMGQEVILRCVPISNHLYFYWYRQILGQKVEFLVSFYNNEISEKSEIFDDQFSVERPDGSNFTLKIRSTKLEDSAMYFCASSPPYGDRHTEAFFGQGTRLTVV.

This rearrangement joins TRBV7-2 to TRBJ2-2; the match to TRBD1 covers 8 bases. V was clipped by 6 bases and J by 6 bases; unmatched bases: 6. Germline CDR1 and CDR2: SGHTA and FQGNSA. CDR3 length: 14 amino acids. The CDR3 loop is CASSRDRGSGELFF. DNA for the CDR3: TGTGCCAGCAGTCGAGACAGGGGCTCCGGGGAGCTGTTTTTT.

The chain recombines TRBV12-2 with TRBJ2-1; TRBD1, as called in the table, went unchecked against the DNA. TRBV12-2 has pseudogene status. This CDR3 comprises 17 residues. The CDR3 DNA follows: TGTGCAAGTCGCTTAGACCCAGGGTCCCAACCTGGCAATGAGCAGTTCTTC. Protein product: CASRLDPGSQPGNEQFF.